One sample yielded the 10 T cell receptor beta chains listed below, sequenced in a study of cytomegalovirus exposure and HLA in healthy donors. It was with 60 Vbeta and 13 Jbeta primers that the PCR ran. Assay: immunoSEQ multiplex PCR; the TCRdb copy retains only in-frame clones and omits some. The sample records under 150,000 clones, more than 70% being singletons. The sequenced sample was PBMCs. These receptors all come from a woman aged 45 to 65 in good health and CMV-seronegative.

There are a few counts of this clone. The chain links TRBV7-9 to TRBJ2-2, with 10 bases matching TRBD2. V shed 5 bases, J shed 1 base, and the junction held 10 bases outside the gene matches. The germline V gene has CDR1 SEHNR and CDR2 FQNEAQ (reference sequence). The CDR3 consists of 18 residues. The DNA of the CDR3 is TGTGCCAGCAGCCACAGGACTAGCGGTAAAATGAACACCGGGGAGCTGTTTTTT. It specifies CASSHRTSGKMNTGELFF.

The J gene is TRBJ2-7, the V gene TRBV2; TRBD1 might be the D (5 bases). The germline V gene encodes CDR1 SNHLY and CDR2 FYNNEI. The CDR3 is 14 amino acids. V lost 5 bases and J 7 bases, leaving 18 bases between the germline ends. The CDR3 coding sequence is TGTGCCAGCAGTCCGATCCGGGCAGGGCGGGAGCAGTACTTC. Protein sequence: CASSPIRAGREQYF. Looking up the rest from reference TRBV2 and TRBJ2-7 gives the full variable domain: EPEVTQTPSHQVTQMGQEVILRCVPISNHLYFYWYRQILGQKVEFLVSFYNNEISEKSEIFDDQFSVERPDGSNFTLKIRSTKLEDSAMYFCASSPIRAGREQYFGPGTRLTVT.

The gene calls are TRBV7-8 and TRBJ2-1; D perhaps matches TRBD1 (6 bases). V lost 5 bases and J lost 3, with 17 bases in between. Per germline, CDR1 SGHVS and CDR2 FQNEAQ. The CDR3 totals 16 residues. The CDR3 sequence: CASSPGTPNYYNEQFF. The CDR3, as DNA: TGTGCCAGCAGCCCCGGGACACCCAACTACTACAATGAGCAGTTCTTC.

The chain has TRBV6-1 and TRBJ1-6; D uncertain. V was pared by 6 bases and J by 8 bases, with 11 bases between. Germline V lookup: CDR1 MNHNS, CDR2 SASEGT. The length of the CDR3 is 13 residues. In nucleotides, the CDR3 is TGTGCCAGCAGGAGATTTGAAGATTCACCCCTCCACTTT. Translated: CASRRFEDSPLHF.

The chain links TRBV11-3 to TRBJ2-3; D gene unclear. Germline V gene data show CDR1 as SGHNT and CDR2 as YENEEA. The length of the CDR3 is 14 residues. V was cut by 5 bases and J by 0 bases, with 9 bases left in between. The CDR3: CASSPGSSTDTQYF. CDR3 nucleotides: TGTGCCAGCAGCCCCGGTAGTAGCACAGATACGCAGTATTTT.

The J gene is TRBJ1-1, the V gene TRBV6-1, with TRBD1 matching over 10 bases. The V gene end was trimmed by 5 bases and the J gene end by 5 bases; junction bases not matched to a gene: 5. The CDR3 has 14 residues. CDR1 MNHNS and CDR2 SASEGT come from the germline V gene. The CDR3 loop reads CASSSPGQGTEAFF. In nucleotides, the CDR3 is TGTGCCAGCAGTAGTCCGGGACAGGGGACTGAAGCTTTCTTT.

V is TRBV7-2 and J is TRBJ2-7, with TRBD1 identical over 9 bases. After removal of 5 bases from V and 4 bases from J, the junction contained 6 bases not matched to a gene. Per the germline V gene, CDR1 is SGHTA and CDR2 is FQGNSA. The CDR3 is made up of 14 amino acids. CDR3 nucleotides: TGTGCCAGCAGCCTGGACAGGGGACTGTACGAGCAGTACTTC. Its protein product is CASSLDRGLYEQYF.

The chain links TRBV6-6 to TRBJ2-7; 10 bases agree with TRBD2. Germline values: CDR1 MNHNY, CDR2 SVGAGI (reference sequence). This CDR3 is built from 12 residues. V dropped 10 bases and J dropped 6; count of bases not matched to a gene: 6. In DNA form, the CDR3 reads TGTGCCACCCAGCGGGGGGGGCTCGAGCAGTACTTC. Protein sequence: CATQRGGLEQYF.

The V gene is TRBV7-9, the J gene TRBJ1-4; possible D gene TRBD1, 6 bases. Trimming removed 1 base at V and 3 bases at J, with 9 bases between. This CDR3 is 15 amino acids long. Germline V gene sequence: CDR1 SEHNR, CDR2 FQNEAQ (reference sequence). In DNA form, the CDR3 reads TGTGCCAGCAGCTTAGGGACAGAACCTAATGAAAAACTGTTTTTT. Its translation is CASSLGTEPNEKLFF.

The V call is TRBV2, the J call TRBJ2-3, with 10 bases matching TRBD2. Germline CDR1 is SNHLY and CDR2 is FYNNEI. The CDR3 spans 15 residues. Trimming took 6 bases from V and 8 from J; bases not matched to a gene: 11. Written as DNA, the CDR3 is TGTGCCAGCAGCAACGGGATTAGCGGGGGGTCTACGCAGTATTTT. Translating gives CASSNGISGGSTQYF.